The 14 T cell receptor beta chains below all came from one sample that was sequenced in a study of identical twins. TCRdb itself ran the 5' RACE reads through MiXCR, one entry per CDR3 protein. The sample lists around 1.7 million distinct CDR3 sequences; about 30% were seen once. The sequencing sample was made of cord blood. The receptors shown here come from a newborn girl in good health.

V usage is TRBV10-1 and J usage is TRBJ2-1; D remains ambiguous. Between the trimmed V and J ends, which lost 2 bases and 6 bases, there was a span of 11 bases. The CDR3 is 14 amino acids. The germline V gene has CDR1 WNHNN and CDR2 SYGVQD (reference sequence). CDR3 sequence: CASSERLLVNEQFF. DNA of the CDR3: TGCGCCAGCAGTGAGCGTCTCCTAGTCAATGAGCAGTTCTTC.

This clonotype occurred a few times. V gene TRBV4-2 combines with J gene TRBJ2-7, with D maybe TRBD2 (6 bases). CDR3 length: 15 residues. Germline CDR1 LGHNA, CDR2 YNFKEQ. The V gene lost 4 bases and the J gene lost 3 bases, with 16 bases spanning the gap. This CDR3 reads CASSRNGDSFYEQYF. The CDR3 DNA reads TGTGCCAGCAGCCGTAACGGGGACTCATTCTACGAGCAGTACTTC.

This clonotype was counted at least ten times. The gene calls are TRBV29-1 and TRBJ2-7; 9 bases line up with TRBD1. V was clipped by 6 bases and J by 7 bases; unmatched bases: 10. Germline V gene sequence: CDR1 SQVTM, CDR2 ANQGSEA. The CDR3 has 13 residues. The CDR3 DNA reads as TGCAGCGTCGATCTCGGGACAGGGCGAGAGCAGTACTTC. This codes for CSVDLGTGREQYF.

This clonotype appeared a few times. The rearrangement joins TRBV5-1 to TRBJ1-2; 8 bases are shared with TRBD1. The CDR3 runs 13 residues. In germline, CDR1 is SGHRS, CDR2 YFSETQ. V shed 4 bases, J shed 8 bases, and the junction held 7 bases outside the gene matches. CDR3 in DNA: TGCGCCAGCAGCGAGACAGGGGAAGACGGCTACACCTTC. Protein sequence: CASSETGEDGYTF.

This rearrangement joins TRBV14 to TRBJ2-5; 8 bases fit TRBD2. The V and J ends lost 0 bases and 13 bases, in that order; junction bases with no gene match: 19. CDR1 SGHDN and CDR2 FVKESK come from the germline V gene. The CDR3 extends over 17 amino acids. The CDR3 coding sequence is TGTGCCAGCAGCCAAGAAGAGGGACTAGTACGGGAGTCTGGTCTGTACTTC. Translated, it gives CASSQEEGLVRESGLYF.

This rearrangement joins TRBV20-1 to TRBJ1-1; 7 bases line up with TRBD1. Germline V gene data show CDR1 as DFQATT and CDR2 as SNEGSKA (reference sequence). The V gene end was trimmed by 4 bases and the J gene end by 0 bases; junction bases not matched to a gene: 8. CDR3 length: 15 residues. The CDR3 DNA follows: TGCAGTGCTACGCCGGGACAGATCATGAACACTGAAGCTTTCTTT. It is translated as CSATPGQIMNTEAFF.

This clonotype was seen a few times. The J gene is TRBJ2-4, the V gene TRBV20-1; D is unclear. Germline V lookup: CDR1 DFQATT, CDR2 SNEGSKA (reference sequence). The length of the CDR3 is 11 residues. The germline V and J ends were trimmed by 5 bases and 0 bases, with 2 bases remaining between them. CDR3 in amino acids: CSAPAKNIQYF. CDR3 bases: TGCAGTGCTCCAGCCAAAAACATTCAGTACTTC.

This chain uses TRBV2 with TRBJ1-4; no definite D call. V was trimmed by 4 bases and J by 4 bases, leaving 4 bases between them. Germline CDR1 SNHLY, CDR2 FYNNEI. CDR3 length: 12 amino acids. The CDR3 bases are TGTGCCAGCAGTGTCGGTAATGAAAAACTGTTTTTT. Translation gives CASSVGNEKLFF.

This clonotype appeared a few times. One end of the junction fails to match germline, which may point to a read error. This chain connects TRBV20-1 to TRBJ1-2, with 9 nucleotides matching TRBD1. There are 11 residues in the CDR3. Germline V gene data show CDR1 as DFQATT and CDR2 as SNEGSKA (reference sequence). CDR3 DNA sequence: TGCAGTTCTAGACAGGGGGTTGGCTACACCTTC. It encodes CSSRQGVGYTF.

The chain is built from TRBV5-1 and TRBJ2-7; D is possibly TRBD1 (5 bases). CDR3 length: 13 amino acids. The V end was cut by 2 bases, the J end by 4 bases, with 10 bases between. Per the germline V gene, CDR1 is SGHRS and CDR2 is YFSETQ. CDR3 coding DNA: TGCGCCAGCAGCTTTTGGAGACAGTACGAGCAGTACTTC. Encoded protein: CASSFWRQYEQYF.

The genes are TRBV19 and TRBJ1-1; D is uncertain. This CDR3 is 13 amino acids long. The V end was cut by 7 bases, the J end by 1 base, with 10 bases between. The germline V gene encodes CDR1 LNHDA and CDR2 SQIVND (reference sequence). CDR3: CASNFGKNTEAFF. The CDR3 DNA sequence: TGTGCCAGTAACTTCGGGAAGAACACTGAAGCTTTCTTT.

V gene TRBV5-1 combines with J gene TRBJ1-1; TRBD1 might be the D (6 bases). Per germline, CDR1 SGHRS and CDR2 YFSETQ. V lost 0 bases and J lost 7, with 19 bases in between. The CDR3 covers 16 residues. For the CDR3, the DNA is TGCGCCAGCAGCTTGGAAGTCGTCAGGGGAAGGGGTGAAGCTTTCTTT. It specifies CASSLEVVRGRGEAFF.

This clonotype was counted only a few times. The gene calls are TRBV7-2 and TRBJ1-6; no reliable D call. Germline V gene data show CDR1 as SGHTA and CDR2 as FQGNSA. V shed 1 base and J shed 0 bases, with 10 bases lying between them. The CDR3 has 17 residues. CDR3 nucleotides: TGTGCCAGCAGCTTAGGCGCGGAAAGCTCCTATAATTCACCCCTCCACTTT. It yields the protein CASSLGAESSYNSPLHF.

This clonotype was observed a few times. The chain employs TRBV11-1 and TRBJ1-2; 7 positions match TRBD1. Germline values: CDR1 SGHAT, CDR2 FQDESV (reference sequence). V lost 2 bases to trimming and J lost 8 bases; unmatched junction nucleotides: 8. This CDR3 contains 14 residues. The DNA of the CDR3 is TGTGCCAGCAGCTTAAGGGGGAGACAGGGCGGCTACACCTTC. This gives the protein CASSLRGRQGGYTF.